The present entry profiles one TCR beta chain with its context. This clone was counted a few times. Its antigen specificity is not known. No clone much larger than this one lies a single base away; base qualities are absent. These data originate in a study of blood T cell repertoires in COVID-19 (TCRdb year 2020). With regard to the full study: The collaborator samples originated in the United States, Italy and Spain and spanned the acute and convalescent phases of COVID-19. Samples came from the ongoing ImmuneRACE study (first 160 participants) plus 1,254 subjects from 6 global collaborators. The prospective study material was composed of cDNA or gDNA derived from T cells, B-cell-depleted T cells, or PBMCs. Where available, HLA class I and class II types were taken from metadata supplied by the sample provider and were not determined by assay-based typing. The dataset comprised deeply sampled blood TCRbeta repertoires from subjects exposed to, actively infected with, or recovered from COVID-19. Nearly every sample came with metadata listing a de-identified subject ID, COVID-19 status, age in years and sex. The repertoires were released in a freely available public database intended as a resource for research on the immune response to SARS-CoV-2. Study-wide conclusions, independent of this receptor: The quantity of clinical and demographic metadata differed by source and by participant and was supplied without curation.

In the prospective study, participants were roughly 18 to 95 years old, resided in under 30 geographic areas of the United States, and were enrolled through a virtual design. To assign participants to cohorts, the prospective study relied on clinical history that participants themselves reported in a screening survey and a study questionnaire. Recovered participants in ImmuneRACE Cohort 3 were defined by two consecutive negative NP/OP PCR tests, clearance by a healthcare professional, or resolution of symptoms. In the prospective study, whole blood, serum and a nasopharyngeal or oropharyngeal swab were collected from each participant by mobile phlebotomists. Participants in the prospective study had the option to provide additional blood draws and questionnaires over a roughly 2-month period. Prospective study blood samples were shipped either frozen or at room temperature before DNA extraction.

TCRbeta CDR3 regions were amplified from genomic DNA by means of the immunoSEQ Assay, a bias-controlled multiplex PCR. The source study handled its data this way. Within the assay, amplification of reference gene primers was used to estimate how many nucleated cells each sample contained. Sequence reads were collapsed and filtered to measure the absolute abundance of every unique TCRbeta CDR3 rearrangement. Productive Simpson clonality was computed per sample as the square root of Simpson's diversity index over productive rearrangements. TCRdb carries this immuneACCESS record with in-frame sequences only. Its versions omit some clonotypes, under half of them owing to an unresolved V gene in the studies checked, with the rest unexplained. V and J calls plus clone size are reproduced from that table; the DNA served to infer D and trimming. This sample holds over 120,000 clones; about 75% were observed only once. The ten largest clones represent about 3.2% of the sample.

V gives up 5 bases and J gives up 4 bases, and the segment between their germline ends measures 8 bases. CDR3 length: 12 amino acids, cysteine to phenylalanine. Of the read, only the CDR3 DNA is kept; its 36 bases are in frame from base 1. The origin of this receptor is a woman between 45 and 65 years old who had recovered from COVID-19. The sequence joins TRBV12-3 or TRBV12-4 to TRBJ1-2; the D gene is possibly TRBD1, with 5 bases matching. The sequenced sample consisted of PBMCs or T cells enriched from blood (not recorded which). The CDR3 has the sequence CASSRGVYGYTF. The sequenced DNA is TGTGCCAGCAGTCGGGGGGTCTATGGCTACACCTTC.